The following is a T cell receptor (beta chain) sequence with its context. Its specificity is unknown. The sample comes from a study of cytomegalovirus exposure and HLA in healthy donors. Turning to the study itself: Approximately 80 million unique TCRs, all from HLA-typed donors, were included in an early release of the data.

Study outcomes and limitations: In a later analysis, HLA-associated TCR beta chains were more clonally expanded than equally common others. A reported reduction in N-insertions relative to the approximately 690-donor mean was seen in an Asian-associated ancestry cluster in a later analysis.

The PCR had 60 Vbeta and 13 Jbeta primers. In the original analysis: Unique TCR beta chains totaled roughly 81 million in a later count, with roughly 12 million of them shared. Data came from immunoSEQ multiplex PCR; TCRdb stores just in-frame clones and leaves some out. The DNA was the basis for D and trimming; V, J and clone size are from that table. Its table lists more than 95,000 clones. Per the germline V gene, CDR1 is LNHDA and CDR2 is SQIVND (reference sequence). The V end was cut by 0 bases, the J end by 3 bases, with 15 bases between. CDR3 size: 16 residues. The sequenced sample consisted of PBMCs. This chain uses TRBV19 with TRBJ2-7, with a weak D call TRBD2 (5 bases). The sequence was collected from a man aged 18 to 35 in good health and CMV-seronegative. In DNA form, the CDR3 reads TGTGCCAGTAGTATAGAAACCCGGACGGGGAACTACGAGCAGTACTTC. Protein product: CASSIETRTGNYEQYF.